The 16 T cell receptor beta chains given below trace back to one sample, sequenced in a study of T cell changes during pregnancy in multiple sclerosis. The assay was immunoSEQ multiplex PCR, and TCRdb's table has in-frame clones only and misses some. The table lists some 16,000 clones, almost 85% of them singletons. Material: CD8+ T cells from peripheral blood mononuclear cells, obtained in the second trimester of pregnancy. Receptor source: a female donor in good health, enrolled as a control in a pregnancy study.

This rearrangement joins TRBV27 to TRBJ1-1, with 7 bases that match TRBD1. CDR1 and CDR2 (germline): MNHEY, SMNVEV (reference sequence). J gave up 7 bases and V 6 bases, and 8 bases lay outside the gene matches. The CDR3 consists of 13 residues. For the CDR3, the DNA is TGTGCCAGCAGGACAGGGCCATTAAATGAAGCTTTCTTT. As protein: CASRTGPLNEAFF.

The V gene is TRBV7-6, the J gene TRBJ1-1, with D tentatively TRBD1 (6 bases). Germline V CDR1 and CDR2: SGHVS, FNYEAQ. V was shortened by 2 bases and J by 4 bases, with 17 bases between the two germline ends. The CDR3 totals 16 residues. CDR3 residues: CASSLSGTPTRTEAFF. The CDR3 DNA reads TGTGCCAGCAGCTTATCGGGGACACCAACGCGCACTGAAGCTTTCTTT. The complete variable domain, with remaining parts taken from reference TRBV7-6 and TRBJ1-1, reads GAGVSQSPRYKVTKRGQDVALRCDPISGHVSLYWYRQALGQGPEFLTYFNYEAQQDKSGLPNDRFSAERPEGSISTLTIQRTEQRDSAMYRCASSLSGTPTRTEAFFGQGTRLTVV.

V is TRBV6-5 and J is TRBJ2-7, with D perhaps matching TRBD2 (5 bases). In germline, CDR1 is MNHEY, CDR2 SVGAGI. V was cut by 5 bases and J by 0 bases, with 14 bases left in between. CDR3 length: 15 residues. The CDR3 here is CASSVAETSSYEQYF. The CDR3 nucleotides read TGTGCCAGCAGTGTTGCAGAAACTAGCTCCTACGAGCAGTACTTC.

There are a few counts of this clone. The V and J genes are TRBV27 and TRBJ1-1; no reliable D call. Germline CDR1 reads MNHEY; CDR2 reads SMNVEV (reference sequence). This CDR3 region has 12 residues. Between the trimmed V and J ends, which lost 5 bases and 13 bases, there was a span of 17 bases. In DNA, the CDR3 is TGTGCCAGCAGTCCAGGCACCGGGAAGGATTTCTTT. Translating gives CASSPGTGKDFF.

The chain joins TRBV6-6 to TRBJ1-5; weak D call: TRBD1 (6 bases). The CDR3 totals 14 residues. V dropped 3 bases and J dropped 5 bases, with 11 bases sitting between them. In germline, CDR1 is MNHNY, CDR2 SVGAGI (reference sequence). The CDR3 loop reads CASSYRDTYQPQHF. The DNA of the CDR3 is TGTGCCAGCAGTTATCGGGACACTTATCAGCCCCAGCATTTT.

The chain is built from TRBV25-1 and TRBJ1-1; no reliable D call. V shed 1 base and J shed 3 bases, with 9 bases lying between them. The CDR3 totals 14 residues. The V gene's germline CDR1 is MGHDK and CDR2 SYGVNS. The CDR3 nucleotides read TGTGCCAGCAGTGAATGGAGGGAATACACTGAAGCTTTCTTT. As protein: CASSEWREYTEAFF.

V is TRBV7-8 and J is TRBJ2-7, with D perhaps TRBD2 (5 bases). The CDR3 consists of 13 residues. Trimming took off 3 bases at V and 2 bases at J, with 8 bases between the two ends. The germline gives CDR1 SGHVS, CDR2 FQNEAQ. The CDR3 coding sequence is TGTGCCAGCAGCTTTCCGGGGACCTACGAGCAGTACTTC. It encodes CASSFPGTYEQYF.

The J gene is TRBJ1-2, the V gene TRBV4-1; 8 nucleotides line up with TRBD1. This CDR3 contains 16 residues. Germline CDR1 MGHRA, CDR2 YSYEKL. The V and J ends lost 2 bases and 6 bases, in that order; junction bases with no gene match: 11. The CDR3 protein is CASSQTRLTGVDGYTF. CDR3 DNA sequence: TGCGCCAGCAGCCAAACCCGACTGACAGGGGTGGATGGCTACACCTTC.

J is TRBJ1-5 and V is TRBV27; 9 bases line up with TRBD1. With V trimmed by 8 bases and J by 4 bases, 3 bases remained unmatched. This CDR3 spans 13 amino acids. Germline V gene data show CDR1 as MNHEY and CDR2 as SMNVEV (reference sequence). Written as DNA, the CDR3 is TGTGCCAGCCGGGACAGGGCAAATCAGCCCCAGCATTTT. This gives the protein CASRDRANQPQHF.

The gene calls are TRBV13 and TRBJ1-5; D unresolved. Germline V CDR1 and CDR2: PRHDT, FYEKMQ (reference sequence). CDR3 length: 12 residues. The V gene lost 4 bases and the J gene lost 4 bases, with 5 bases spanning the gap. The CDR3 spells CASSSQNQPQHF. As DNA, the CDR3 is TGTGCCAGCAGCTCACAAAATCAGCCCCAGCATTTT.

V is TRBV27 and J is TRBJ1-2; TRBD1 is a possible D gene (5 bases). The CDR3 is 12 amino acids. Germline CDR1 reads MNHEY; CDR2 reads SMNVEV (reference sequence). The ends were cut back, 6 bases at V and 5 bases at J, with 10 bases in the middle. The CDR3 reads CASRRPGYGYTF. CDR3 DNA: TGTGCCAGCAGACGGCCAGGGTATGGCTACACCTTC.

A word on this clone: A junction end diverges from the germline sequence, so it may reflect a read error. The chain links TRBV20-1 to TRBJ1-1; D is unclear. Germline V lookup: CDR1 DFQATT, CDR2 SNEGSKA (reference sequence). The CDR3 is 9 amino acids. The DNA for the CDR3 is TGCAGTGCACCTTTAGAGGGAATCTTT. It translates to CSAPLEGIF.

This rearrangement joins TRBV19 to TRBJ2-7, with D tentatively TRBD1 (6 bases). Trimming took off 4 bases at V and 3 bases at J, with 13 bases between the two ends. The CDR3 spans 14 residues. Germline CDR1 is LNHDA and CDR2 is SQIVND (reference sequence). The CDR3 DNA follows: TGTGCCAGTAGTAGCGGCGGCAGGGGCTACGAGCAGTACTTC. Protein: CASSSGGRGYEQYF.

DNA for the CDR3: TGTGCCAGCTCACCACCCGAACAGGGGTTTGGAGATACGCAGTATTTT. This gives the protein CASSPPEQGFGDTQYF. The chain combines TRBV18 with TRBJ2-3; 7 bases line up with TRBD1. The V segment lost 0 bases and the J segment 5 bases; nucleotides outside the gene matches: 8. Germline values: CDR1 KGHSH, CDR2 LQKENI. The CDR3 runs 16 residues. The full variable domain, rest sourced from reference TRBV18 and TRBJ2-3, is NAGVMQNPRHLVRRRGQEARLRCSPMKGHSHVYWYRQLPEEGLKFMVYLQKENIIDESGMPKERFSAEFPKEGPSILRIQQVVRGDSAAYFCASSPPEQGFGDTQYFGPGTRLTVL.

The rearrangement links TRBV14 to TRBJ2-3; no clear D. The CDR3 totals 14 residues. With 0 bases removed from V and 3 bases from J, the gap between germline ends came to 7 bases. Per germline, CDR1 SGHDN and CDR2 FVKESK. CDR3 coding DNA: TGTGCCAGCAGCCAAGATGACATGACAGATACGCAGTATTTT. Translated: CASSQDDMTDTQYF. Full variable domain (missing parts from reference TRBV14 and TRBJ2-3): EAGVTQFPSHSVIEKGQTVTLRCDPISGHDNLYWYRRVMGKEIKFLLHFVKESKQDESGMPNNRFLAERTGGTYSTLKVQPAELEDSGVYFCASSQDDMTDTQYFGPGTRLTVL.

This clone showed up just once. V gene TRBV29-1 combines with J gene TRBJ2-7; D might be TRBD2 (5 bases). V lost 7 bases and J 2 bases, leaving 18 bases between the germline ends. In germline, CDR1 is SQVTM, CDR2 ANQGSEA. The CDR3 totals 14 residues. Here the CDR3 DNA reads TGCAGCGCCATCCCAGCGGCAGAACCCTACGAGCAGTACTTC. Translation: CSAIPAAEPYEQYF.